Included here is one T cell receptor beta chain sequence, with context. Its antigen is still unknown. This entry belongs to a study of CD8 T cells in ankylosing spondylitis. General study findings and limits: Disease-associated clones were reportedly significantly overrepresented in matched ankylosing spondylitis synovial fluid. Earlier work had already found some motif variants in reactive arthritis synovial fluid and blood. For ankylosing spondylitis blood, a TCR beta motif of under 10 highly homologous variants appeared characteristic.

In making TCR beta libraries, quantitative 5'-RACE with molecular barcodes was used. TCRdb re-called the 5' RACE reads through MiXCR, storing one row per CDR3 protein. Seen here are about 800,000 distinct CDR3 sequences, 12% observed once, and the top ten hold about 0.5%. The length of the CDR3 is 13 residues. Trimming took off 0 bases at V and 4 bases at J, with 7 bases between the two ends. Germline assignment: CDR1 SGHKS and CDR2 YYEKEE (reference sequence). This chain uses TRBV5-5 with TRBJ1-1; no firm D call. The specimen was blood, either unsorted or a sorted T cell fraction (not recorded which). The sequence came from a male donor with ankylosing spondylitis. CDR3 sequence: CASSLVVLTEAFF. The CDR3 DNA follows: TGTGCCAGCAGCTTGGTAGTGCTCACTGAAGCTTTCTTT.